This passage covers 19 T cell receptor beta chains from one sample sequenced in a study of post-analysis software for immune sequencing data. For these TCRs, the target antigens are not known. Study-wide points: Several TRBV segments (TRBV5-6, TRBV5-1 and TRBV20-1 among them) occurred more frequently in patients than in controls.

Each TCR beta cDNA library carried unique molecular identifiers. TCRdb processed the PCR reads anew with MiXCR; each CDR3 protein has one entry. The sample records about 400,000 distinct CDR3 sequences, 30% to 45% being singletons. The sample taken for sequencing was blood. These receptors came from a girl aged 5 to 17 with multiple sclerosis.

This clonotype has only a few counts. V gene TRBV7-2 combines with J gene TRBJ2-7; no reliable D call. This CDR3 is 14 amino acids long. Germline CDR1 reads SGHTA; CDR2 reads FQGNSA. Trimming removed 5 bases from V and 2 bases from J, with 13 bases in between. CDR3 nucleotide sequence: TGTGCCAGCAGCCGGTGGGTAGGAACCTACGAGCAGTACTTC. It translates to CASSRWVGTYEQYF. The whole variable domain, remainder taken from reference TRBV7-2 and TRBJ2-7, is GAGVSQSPSNKVTEKGKDVELRCDPISGHTALYWYRQSLGQGLEFLIYFQGNSAPDKSGLPSDRFSAERTGGSVSTLTIQRTQQEDSAVYLCASSRWVGTYEQYFGPGTRLTVT.

The CDR3 DNA is TGCGCCAGCAGCCCGGAGCGGGGGCCTACCAATGAGCAGTTCTTC. Translated: CASSPERGPTNEQFF. This chain connects TRBV5-1 to TRBJ2-1; TRBD2 matches at 8 bases. CDR1 and CDR2 from the germline V gene are SGHRS and YFSETQ. The trim removed 4 bases at V and 6 bases at J, leaving 9 bases unmatched. The CDR3 consists of 15 residues.

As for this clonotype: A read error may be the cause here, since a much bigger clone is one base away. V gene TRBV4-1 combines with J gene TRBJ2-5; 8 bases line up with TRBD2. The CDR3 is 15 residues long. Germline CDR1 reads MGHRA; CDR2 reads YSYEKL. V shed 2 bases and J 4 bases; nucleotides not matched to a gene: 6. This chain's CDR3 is CASSQRGLAGETQYF. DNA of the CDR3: TGCGCCAGCAGCCAAAGAGGCCTAGCGGGAGAGACCCAGTACTTC.

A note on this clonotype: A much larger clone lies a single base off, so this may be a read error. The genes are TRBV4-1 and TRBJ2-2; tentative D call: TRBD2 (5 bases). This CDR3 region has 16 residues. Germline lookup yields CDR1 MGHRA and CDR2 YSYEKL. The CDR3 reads CASSQEEVMNTGERFF. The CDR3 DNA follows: TGCGCCAGCAGCCAAGAAGAAGTGATGAACACCGGGGAGCGGTTTTTT.

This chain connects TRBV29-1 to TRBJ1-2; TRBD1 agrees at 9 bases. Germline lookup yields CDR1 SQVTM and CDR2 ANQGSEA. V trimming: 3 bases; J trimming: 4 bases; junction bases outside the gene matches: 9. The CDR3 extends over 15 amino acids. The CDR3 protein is CSVEGTGSRIYGYTF. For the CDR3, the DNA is TGCAGCGTTGAGGGGACAGGGTCCCGAATCTATGGCTACACCTTC.

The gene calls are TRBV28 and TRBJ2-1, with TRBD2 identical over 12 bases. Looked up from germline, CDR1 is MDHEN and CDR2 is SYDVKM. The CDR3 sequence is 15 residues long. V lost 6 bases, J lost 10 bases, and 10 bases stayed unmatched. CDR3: CASSNLAGGTPEQFF. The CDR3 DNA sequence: TGTGCCAGCAGCAACCTAGCGGGGGGGACTCCGGAGCAGTTCTTC.

This CDR3 reads CASSFGGPNYEQYF. The DNA for the CDR3 is TGTGCCAGCAGCTTCGGGGGTCCCAACTACGAGCAGTACTTC. The V gene is TRBV7-2, the J gene TRBJ2-7, with a weak D call TRBD2 (6 bases). The CDR3 totals 14 residues. The V and J ends lost 3 bases and 3 bases respectively, with 12 bases between them. Germline CDR1 reads SGHTA; CDR2 reads FQGNSA.

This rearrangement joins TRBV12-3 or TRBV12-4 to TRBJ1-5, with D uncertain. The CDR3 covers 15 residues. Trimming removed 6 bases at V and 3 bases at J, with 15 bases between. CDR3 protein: CASSLGGRYNQPQHF. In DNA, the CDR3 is TGTGCCAGCAGCCTTGGAGGCAGGTACAATCAGCCCCAGCATTTT.

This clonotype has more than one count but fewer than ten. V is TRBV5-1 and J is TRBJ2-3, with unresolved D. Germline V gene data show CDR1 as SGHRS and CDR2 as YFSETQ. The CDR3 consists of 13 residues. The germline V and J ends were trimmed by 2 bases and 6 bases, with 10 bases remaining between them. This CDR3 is CASSLGSSDTQYF. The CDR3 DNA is TGCGCCAGCAGCTTAGGATCCTCGGATACGCAGTATTTT.

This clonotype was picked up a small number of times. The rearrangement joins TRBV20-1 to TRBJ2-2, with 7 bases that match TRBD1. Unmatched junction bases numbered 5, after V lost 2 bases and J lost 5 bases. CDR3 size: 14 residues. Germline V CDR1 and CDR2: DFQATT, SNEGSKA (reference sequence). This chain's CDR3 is CSARQNRGTGELFF. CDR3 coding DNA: TGCAGTGCTAGACAAAACAGGGGAACCGGGGAGCTGTTTTTT.

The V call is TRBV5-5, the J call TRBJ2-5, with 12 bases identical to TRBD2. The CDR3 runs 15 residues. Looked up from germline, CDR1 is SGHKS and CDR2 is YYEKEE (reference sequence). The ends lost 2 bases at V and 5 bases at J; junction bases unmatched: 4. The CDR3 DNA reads TGTGCCAGCAGCTTCCGACTAGCGGGGGTGGAGACCCAGTACTTC. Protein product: CASSFRLAGVETQYF.

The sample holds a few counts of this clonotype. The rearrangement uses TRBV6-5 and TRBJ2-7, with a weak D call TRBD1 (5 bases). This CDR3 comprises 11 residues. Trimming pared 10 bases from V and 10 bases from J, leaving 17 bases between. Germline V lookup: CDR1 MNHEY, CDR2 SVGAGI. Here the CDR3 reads CATKDRGTQYF. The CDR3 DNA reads TGTGCCACCAAAGACAGAGGAACCCAGTACTTC.

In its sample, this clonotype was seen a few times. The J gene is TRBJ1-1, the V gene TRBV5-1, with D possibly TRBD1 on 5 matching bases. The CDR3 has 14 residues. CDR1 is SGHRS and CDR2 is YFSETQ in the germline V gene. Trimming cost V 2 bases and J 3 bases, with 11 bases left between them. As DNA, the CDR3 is TGCGCCAGCAGCTTTGGGCAGGGCCACACTGAAGCTTTCTTT. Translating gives CASSFGQGHTEAFF.

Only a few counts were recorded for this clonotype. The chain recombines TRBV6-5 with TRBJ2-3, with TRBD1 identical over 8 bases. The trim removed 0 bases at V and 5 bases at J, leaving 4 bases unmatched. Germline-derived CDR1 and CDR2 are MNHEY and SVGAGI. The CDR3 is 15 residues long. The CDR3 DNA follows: TGTGCCAGCAGTTACTCTGGCAGGGGGCGAGATACGCAGTATTTT. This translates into CASSYSGRGRDTQYF.

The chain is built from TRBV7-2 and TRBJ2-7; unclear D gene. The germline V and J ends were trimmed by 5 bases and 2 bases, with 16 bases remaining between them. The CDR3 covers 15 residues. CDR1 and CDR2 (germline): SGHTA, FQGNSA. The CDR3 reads CASSPPGRAPYEQYF. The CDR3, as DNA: TGTGCCAGCAGCCCCCCCGGAAGGGCCCCCTACGAGCAGTACTTC.

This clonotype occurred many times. The CDR3 DNA is TGTGCCATCAGTGAGCGGCAGGTCTATGGCTACACCTTC. Its protein product is CAISERQVYGYTF. The chain joins TRBV10-3 to TRBJ1-2; D is uncertain. This CDR3 comprises 13 residues. Germline V gene sequence: CDR1 ENHRY, CDR2 SYGVKD. V lost 2 bases to trimming and J lost 4 bases, with 8 bases between them.

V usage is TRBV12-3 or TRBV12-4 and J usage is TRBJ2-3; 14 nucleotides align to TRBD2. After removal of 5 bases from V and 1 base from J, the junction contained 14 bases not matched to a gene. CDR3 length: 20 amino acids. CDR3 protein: CASSHKLPGLAGAGTDTQYF. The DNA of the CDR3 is TGTGCCAGCAGTCACAAATTACCGGGACTAGCGGGGGCCGGCACAGATACGCAGTATTTT.

The CDR3 loop reads CASSLFGRPNAPLHF. The CDR3 region has the DNA TGTGCCAGCAGCTTGTTCGGACGGCCTAATGCGCCCCTCCACTTT. This chain uses TRBV5-4 with TRBJ1-6; no reliable D call. CDR1 is SGHNT and CDR2 is YYREEE in the germline V gene (reference sequence). Trimming cost V 1 base and J 13 bases, with 18 bases left between them. The CDR3 contains 15 residues.

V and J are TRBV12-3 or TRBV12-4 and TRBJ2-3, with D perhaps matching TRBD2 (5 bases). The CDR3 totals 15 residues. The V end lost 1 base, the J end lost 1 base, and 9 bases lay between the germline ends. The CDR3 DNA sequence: TGTGCCAGCAGTTTAGAAACAGCGGGCACAGATACGCAGTATTTT. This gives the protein CASSLETAGTDTQYF.